This T cell receptor (beta chain) emerged from a study of T cell responses to AZD1222 COVID-19 vaccine. On the study more broadly: Combined were second doses at about 4 or about 12 weeks.

As regards this clone: The antigen is not known.

CDR1 and CDR2 (germline): SGHVS, FNYEAQ. With 5 bases clipped from V and 6 bases from J, the junction kept 6 bases outside the gene matches. The CDR3 runs to 13 residues. Findings of the study overall: Spike as a whole was targeted by vaccine-associated CD4 TCRs, dominant at 160-218 and 743-854. Donors, mostly white British, included more females; clonal diversity was possibly underestimated.

Here immunoSEQ multiplex PCR was the method, and the copy in TCRdb shows in-frame clones only, minus some. The table records roughly 100,000 clones, about nine tenths of them present only once. V and J are TRBV7-6 and TRBJ2-7; 8 nucleotides agree with TRBD1. This sequence was found in an adult in good health. The input for sequencing was peripheral blood, taken on day 0 of AZD1222 vaccination. CDR3 DNA sequence: TGTGCCAGCAGCCTAGGACAGGGTGGCGAGCAGTACTTC. The encoded protein is CASSLGQGGEQYF.